These 18 T cell receptor beta chains share one sample of origin, sequenced in a study of PD-1 blockade in classical Hodgkin lymphoma. The repertoire was sequenced with immunoSEQ multiplex PCR; TCRdb's copy has only in-frame clones and lacks some. The top ten hold around 20% of the sample, which has about 24,000 clones, around 81% seen once. After autologous stem cell transplantation all patients relapsed, and prior brentuximab vedotin exposure differed between cohorts. The sample here was peripheral blood mononuclear cells (PBMCs), taken before the second cycle of nivolumab. These receptors came from a human donor with classical Hodgkin lymphoma.

This chain links TRBV10-2 with TRBJ2-3, with 8 bases identical to TRBD2. Trimming removed 10 bases from V and 6 bases from J; junction bases left unmatched: 3. The length of the CDR3 is 11 residues. Germline assignment: CDR1 WSHSY and CDR2 SAAADI. CDR3 nucleotide sequence: TGCGCCACCCGGGGGGGGGATACGCAGTATTTT. Residues: CATRGGDTQYF.

V usage is TRBV19 and J usage is TRBJ1-1; D gene ambiguous. The CDR3 covers 13 residues. The V gene lost 5 bases and the J gene lost 1 base, with 8 bases spanning the gap. CDR1 and CDR2 from the germline V gene are LNHDA and SQIVND (reference sequence). The CDR3 DNA reads TGTGCCAGTAGTTTTGGGTGGAACACTGAAGCTTTCTTT. Its translation is CASSFGWNTEAFF.

The V and J genes are TRBV10-2 and TRBJ1-2; 7 bases agree with TRBD1. Per the germline V gene, CDR1 is WSHSY and CDR2 is SAAADI. This CDR3 region has 15 residues. V gave up 0 bases and J gave up 2 bases; unmatched junction bases: 3. The CDR3 region has the DNA TGCGCCAGCAGTGAGTCGACAGGGCTCAACTATGGCTACACCTTC. This translates into CASSESTGLNYGYTF.

CDR3 in amino acids: CASTLGQGALPGYTF. CDR3 coding DNA: TGCGCCAGCACCCTTGGACAGGGGGCTCTTCCTGGCTACACCTTC. This chain links TRBV5-1 with TRBJ1-2; 11 bases agree with TRBD1. Germline CDR1 and CDR2: SGHRS and YFSETQ. V dropped 6 bases and J dropped 7; count of bases not matched to a gene: 11. The CDR3 is made up of 15 amino acids.

V usage is TRBV10-3 and J usage is TRBJ2-7; TRBD1 agrees at 8 bases. CDR3 size: 16 residues. CDR1 is ENHRY, CDR2 SYGVKD, per germline. V lost 6 bases and J lost 2; bases outside the gene matches: 12. Here the CDR3 DNA reads TGTGCCATCAGGAAATCGCCGGGACAGGTTACCTACGAGCAGTACTTC. This translates into CAIRKSPGQVTYEQYF.

The CDR3 loop reads CASSINQETQYF. The CDR3 nucleotides are TGCGCCAGCAGCATTAACCAAGAGACCCAGTACTTC. V is TRBV10-2 and J is TRBJ2-5; no reliable D call. Trimming removed 6 bases from V and 0 bases from J, with 5 bases in between. The CDR3 is 12 residues long. Germline V gives CDR1 WSHSY, CDR2 SAAADI.

The gene calls are TRBV29-1 and TRBJ2-3, with 7 bases fitting TRBD2. With V trimmed by 6 bases and J by 3 bases, 3 bases remained unmatched. CDR3 length equals 12 residues. Germline CDR1 and CDR2: SQVTM and ANQGSEA. In DNA form, the CDR3 reads TGCAGCGTGGGGACTAAGACAGATACGCAGTATTTT. This sequence encodes CSVGTKTDTQYF.

The count of this clone is one. V and J are TRBV30 and TRBJ1-1, with a weak D call TRBD1 (5 bases). The germline V gene encodes CDR1 GTSNPN and CDR2 SVGIG (reference sequence). The CDR3 extends over 15 amino acids. V was shortened by 3 bases and J by 3 bases, with 17 bases between the two germline ends. CDR3: CAWRRGGMKDTEAFF. Here the CDR3 DNA reads TGTGCCTGGAGGCGGGGGGGAATGAAGGACACTGAAGCTTTCTTT.

The table lists this clone with a few counts. The chain employs TRBV7-9 and TRBJ1-1, with D maybe TRBD1 (5 bases). V lost 1 base, J lost 4 bases, and 10 bases lay in between. Germline lookup yields CDR1 SEHNR and CDR2 FQNEAQ (reference sequence). This CDR3 comprises 14 residues. The CDR3 here is CASSLVKGITEAFF. The CDR3 region has the DNA TGTGCCAGCAGCTTAGTTAAGGGGATCACTGAAGCTTTCTTT.

This clone was picked up a small number of times. The chain is built from TRBV6-1 and TRBJ1-2; D ambiguous. Trimming shortened V by 5 bases and J by 5 bases, and 18 bases separated the two germline ends. Per germline, CDR1 MNHNS and CDR2 SASEGT. The CDR3 has 15 residues. CDR3 sequence reads: CASSQSSSTAYGYTF. The CDR3 nucleotides read TGTGCCAGCAGTCAATCGTCCTCCACAGCTTATGGCTACACCTTC.

The chain links TRBV7-6 to TRBJ2-5; TRBD1 is a possible D gene (5 bases). CDR3 size: 15 residues. The V end was cut by 5 bases, the J end by 5 bases, with 18 bases between. Germline V gene lookup returns CDR1 SGHVS and CDR2 FNYEAQ. The chain's CDR3 is CASSRDVQGAETQYF. The CDR3 nucleotides read TGTGCCAGCAGCCGCGACGTCCAGGGTGCGGAGACCCAGTACTTC. The whole variable domain, remainder taken from reference TRBV7-6 and TRBJ2-5, is GAGVSQSPRYKVTKRGQDVALRCDPISGHVSLYWYRQALGQGPEFLTYFNYEAQQDKSGLPNDRFSAERPEGSISTLTIQRTEQRDSAMYRCASSRDVQGAETQYFGPGTRLLVL.

The chain uses TRBV27 and TRBJ2-3, with D possibly being TRBD2 (5 bases). Germline V CDR1 and CDR2: MNHEY, SMNVEV (reference sequence). There are 12 residues in the CDR3. Trimming took off 8 bases at V and 4 bases at J, with 10 bases between the two ends. In DNA, the CDR3 is TGTGCCAGCCGGAGACTACCAGATACGCAGTATTTT. Translation: CASRRLPDTQYF.

The gene calls are TRBV27 and TRBJ1-1; 9 nucleotides line up with TRBD1. CDR1 is MNHEY, CDR2 SMNVEV, per germline (reference sequence). The CDR3 has 16 residues. V was clipped by 3 bases and J by 2 bases; unmatched bases: 7. CDR3 loop: CASSFRTGVTNTEAFF. The CDR3 DNA is TGTGCCAGCAGTTTCAGGACAGGGGTGACCAACACTGAAGCTTTCTTT.

This chain uses TRBV2 with TRBJ2-2; 10 nucleotides align to TRBD1. Germline loops: CDR1 SNHLY, CDR2 FYNNEI. V lost 10 bases and J lost 5; bases outside the gene matches: 10. This CDR3 comprises 15 residues. CDR3 coding DNA: TGTGCCACCAGACAGGGGGCGGATTCAACCGGGGAGCTGTTTTTT. This codes for CATRQGADSTGELFF.

This clone was recorded once. The V gene is TRBV5-1, the J gene TRBJ1-4; 7 nucleotides match TRBD1. Germline V gene data show CDR1 as SGHRS and CDR2 as YFSETQ. The J segment lost 4 bases and the V segment lost 4 bases, leaving 13 bases of the junction unmatched. This CDR3 spans 17 amino acids. The CDR3 reads CASSADPPGQLNEKLFF. In DNA, the CDR3 is TGCGCCAGCAGCGCCGACCCCCCGGGACAGCTTAATGAAAAACTGTTTTTT.

The sample holds a few counts of this clone. CDR3 amino acids: CAIETASGTRETQYF. As DNA, the CDR3 is TGCGCCATCGAGACGGCTAGCGGGACCCGGGAGACCCAGTACTTC. This chain uses TRBV5-1 with TRBJ2-5, with TRBD2 matching 9 bases. The trim removed 9 bases at V and 5 bases at J, leaving 14 bases unmatched. There are 15 residues in the CDR3. Germline assignment: CDR1 SGHRS and CDR2 YFSETQ.

The V and J genes are TRBV28 and TRBJ1-2, with D possibly being TRBD1 (6 bases). V was cut by 6 bases and J by 4 bases, with 15 bases left in between. The CDR3 runs to 14 residues. CDR1 is MDHEN and CDR2 is SYDVKM in the germline V gene. CDR3 region: CASRRDLGGYGYTF. The CDR3 DNA sequence: TGTGCCAGCAGACGCGACCTAGGGGGCTATGGCTACACCTTC.

The rearrangement links TRBV2 to TRBJ1-2; a weak D match, TRBD1 (6 bases). Trimming pared 9 bases from V and 4 bases from J, leaving 18 bases between. The germline gives CDR1 SNHLY, CDR2 FYNNEI. The CDR3 contains 14 residues. DNA for the CDR3: TGTGCCAGTGGGAACAGGGAATTAATCTATGGCTACACCTTC. It is translated as CASGNRELIYGYTF. Full variable domain (missing parts from reference TRBV2 and TRBJ1-2): EPEVTQTPSHQVTQMGQEVILRCVPISNHLYFYWYRQILGQKVEFLVSFYNNEISEKSEIFDDQFSVERPDGSNFTLKIRSTKLEDSAMYFCASGNRELIYGYTFGSGTRLTVV.